This T cell receptor beta chain was profiled in a study of early T cells in non-severe SARS-CoV-2 infection. This clonotype occurred many times. A single record per CDR3 protein comes from TCRdb applying MiXCR to the 5' RACE reads. The sample lists 22,000 or so distinct CDR3 sequences, less than 5% occurring once. V was clipped by 2 bases and J by 2 bases, with 16 bases between them. The CDR3 runs 17 residues. The germline V gene encodes CDR1 SGHTA and CDR2 FQGNSA. The chain is built from TRBV7-2 and TRBJ1-5, with a tentative D call TRBD1 (6 bases). The specimen sequenced was whole blood. This sequence originates from an adult who was a healthcare worker with PCR-confirmed SARS-CoV-2 infection or an uninfected control (not recorded which). The CDR3 sequence: CASSLRSKGGGNQPQHF. The CDR3, as DNA: TGTGCCAGCAGCTTAAGAAGTAAAGGGGGAGGCAATCAGCCCCAGCATTTT. Complete variable domain (other parts from reference TRBV7-2 and TRBJ1-5): GAGVSQSPSNKVTEKGKDVELRCDPISGHTALYWYRQSLGQGLEFLIYFQGNSAPDKSGLPSDRFSAERTGGSVSTLTIQRTQQEDSAVYLCASSLRSKGGGNQPQHFGDGTRLSIL.